This T cell receptor (beta chain) was recorded in a study of early T cells in non-severe SARS-CoV-2 infection. Study context: Chains from this unsorted whole-blood bulk RNA could not be paired.

The germline V gene encodes CDR1 SGHVS and CDR2 FQNEAQ. CDR3 length: 16 amino acids. V was pared by 3 bases and J by 4 bases, with 8 bases of the junction left unmatched. Individual cDNA molecules were tagged with unique molecular identifiers, the study reported. TCRdb reanalysed the 5' RACE reads using MiXCR and keeps one entry per CDR3 protein. The repertoire holds 85,000 to 100,000 distinct CDR3 sequences, with less than 15% as singletons. The study's findings and limits: Private and CD4 specificities were missed by VDJdb matching, which favored anti-spike CD8 responses.

As regards this clonotype: Its specificity is not known.

The sequence came from an adult who was a healthcare worker with PCR-confirmed SARS-CoV-2 infection or an uninfected control (not recorded which). The specimen was whole blood. This rearrangement joins TRBV7-8 to TRBJ2-2, with 7 nucleotides matching TRBD2. The CDR3 is CASSLFGVAGTGELFF. CDR3 DNA: TGTGCCAGCAGCTTGTTCGGGGTAGCGGGCACCGGGGAGCTGTTTTTT.